A single sample is the source of the 10 T cell receptor beta chains below, sequenced in a study of T cells in Graves' hyperthyroidism and ophthalmopathy. It was RNA transcripts that yielded the amplified TCR beta CDR3 regions. Initially, a first-round RT-PCR of the TCR CDR3 employed the HTBI primer set. TCRdb reanalysed the multiplex PCR reads using MiXCR and keeps one entry per CDR3 protein. This repertoire shows about 570,000 distinct CDR3 sequences, about 45% found once; its top ten account for roughly 19%. Sequenced material: peripheral blood or thyroid tissue (not recorded which). All receptors come from an adult woman with Graves' disease, either hyperthyroidism or ophthalmopathy (not recorded which).

The chain employs TRBV7-3 and TRBJ2-7; TRBD2 might be the D (5 bases). The CDR3 is made up of 15 amino acids. V was cut by 4 bases and J by 7 bases, with 20 bases left in between. Germline-derived CDR1 and CDR2 are SGHTA and FQGTGA. CDR3 sequence: CASSSRGAAYNEQYF. CDR3 DNA: TGTGCCAGCAGCTCCCGGGGAGCGGCCTACAATGAGCAGTACTTC.

This clonotype has at least ten counts. The CDR3 loop is CAISEREVRGATEAFF. The CDR3 bases are TGTGCCATCAGTGAGAGAGAGGTCAGGGGAGCCACTGAAGCTTTCTTT. The J gene is TRBJ1-1, the V gene TRBV10-3; D perhaps matches TRBD1 (6 bases). CDR1 and CDR2 (germline): ENHRY, SYGVKD. The CDR3 has 16 residues. V lost 2 bases to trimming and J lost 4 bases, with 17 bases between them.

The chain combines TRBV10-3 with TRBJ2-3, with TRBD2 matching 8 bases. Germline CDR1 reads ENHRY; CDR2 reads SYGVKD. Germline trimming cut 0 bases from V and 5 bases from J; bases unmatched to any gene: 4. The CDR3 runs to 15 residues. The CDR3 region is CAISESRGAEDTQYF. The CDR3 bases are TGTGCCATCAGTGAGTCGCGGGGGGCGGAAGATACGCAGTATTTT.

This chain links TRBV19 with TRBJ1-5, with TRBD1 matching over 7 bases. With V trimmed by 3 bases and J by 6 bases, 8 bases remained unmatched. Germline V gene sequence: CDR1 LNHDA, CDR2 SQIVND (reference sequence). The CDR3 covers 15 residues. The CDR3 protein is CASSMGQRPAQPQHF. CDR3 bases: TGTGCCAGTAGTATGGGACAGAGACCAGCTCAGCCCCAGCATTTT.

This clonotype occurred a few times. This chain uses TRBV28 with TRBJ1-5; D gene unclear. Per germline, CDR1 MDHEN and CDR2 SYDVKM. V lost 5 bases and J lost 7, with 15 bases in between. The CDR3 spans 14 residues. The CDR3 coding sequence is TGTGCCAGCAGTCCCGCGACTGGAGACCAGCCCCAGCATTTT. It is translated as CASSPATGDQPQHF.

As for this clonotype: One junction end does not reproduce the germline sequence, and a read error may be involved. The J gene is TRBJ2-2, the V gene TRBV5-6, with 8 bases identical to TRBD2. The CDR3 sequence is 18 residues long. Germline V gene data show CDR1 as SGHDT and CDR2 as YYEEEE. The CDR3 is CVSSLLTSERENTGELFF. The CDR3 DNA sequence: TGTGTCAGCAGCTTGTTGACTAGCGAGAGGGAGAACACCGGGGAGCTGTTTTTT.

This clonotype has more than one count but fewer than ten. Just one base apart from a much larger clone, this may be a read error. In DNA, the CDR3 is TGCGCCAGCAGCTTGGGTGCGGCAGGGGGGAGTAGCAATCAGCCCCAGCATTTT. It specifies CASSLGAAGGSSNQPQHF. The chain has TRBV5-1 and TRBJ1-5; 7 nucleotides line up with TRBD1. The germline V gene has CDR1 SGHRS and CDR2 YFSETQ. The CDR3 sequence is 18 residues long. J gave up 0 bases and V 0 bases, and 9 bases lay outside the gene matches.

This clonotype was found many times. The V gene is TRBV5-1, the J gene TRBJ2-5; 13 positions agree with TRBD2. The CDR3 consists of 16 residues. V shed 2 bases, J shed 7 bases, and the junction held 8 bases outside the gene matches. Germline-derived CDR1 and CDR2 are SGHRS and YFSETQ. CDR3 sequence reads: CASSFHPGTSGVTQYF. The CDR3 DNA is TGCGCCAGCAGCTTTCACCCCGGGACTAGCGGGGTGACCCAGTACTTC.

This clonotype has a count of ten or more. The gene calls are TRBV29-1 and TRBJ1-2, with unresolved D. The CDR3 sequence is 13 residues long. V was pared by 6 bases and J by 7 bases, with 18 bases between. Germline CDR1 is SQVTM and CDR2 is ANQGSEA. In DNA, the CDR3 is TGCAGCGTCGATACTGCCGGGAGGTTTGGCTACACCTTC. Amino acid sequence: CSVDTAGRFGYTF.

This clonotype was seen ten or more times. The V and J genes are TRBV5-5 and TRBJ1-1; 8 bases align to TRBD1. The CDR3 has 15 amino acids. J lost 1 base, V lost 2 bases, and 4 bases had no gene match. Germline loops: CDR1 SGHKS, CDR2 YYEKEE (reference sequence). The CDR3 loop reads CASSFMDRANTEAFF. CDR3 in DNA: TGTGCCAGCAGCTTTATGGACAGGGCGAACACTGAAGCTTTCTTT.